These 17 T cell receptor beta chains originate from one sample sequenced in a study of human thymus T cells. Assay: immunoSEQ multiplex PCR; the TCRdb copy retains only in-frame clones and omits some. This sample carries some 130,000 clones, around 94% of them seen once, and the ten largest clones take 0.024%. Resections were taken during corrective heart surgery, and the thymus tissue came from these. The sequenced sample consisted of thymus tissue. The receptors derive from a boy younger than two with a congenital heart defect but otherwise immunologically healthy.

The chain carries TRBV30 and TRBJ1-1, with 9 bases matching TRBD1. Per germline, CDR1 GTSNPN and CDR2 SVGIG (reference sequence). The CDR3 is 16 amino acids. Losses at the gene ends were 3 bases for V and 4 bases for J; bases not matched to a gene: 12. The CDR3 nucleotides read TGTGCCTGGAGCGGTCCCGGGACAGGGTTTGGCACTGAAGCTTTCTTT. Amino acids: CAWSGPGTGFGTEAFF. Full variable domain (rest looked up from reference TRBV30 and TRBJ1-1): SQTIHQWPATLVQPVGSPLSLECTVEGTSNPNLYWYRQAAGRGLQLLFYSVGIGQISSEVPQNLSASRPQDRQFILSSKKLLLSDSGFYLCAWSGPGTGFGTEAFFGQGTRLTVV.

This clone is a singleton in its sample. For the CDR3, the DNA is TGCAGCCTCCGACTAGTAGTAGAGCCCGAGCAGTACTTC. This sequence encodes CSLRLVVEPEQYF. The chain links TRBV29-1 to TRBJ2-7; D is possibly TRBD2 (6 bases). V lost 8 bases, J lost 6 bases, and 20 bases lay in between. The germline CDR1 and CDR2 sequences are SQVTM and ANQGSEA. The length of the CDR3 is 13 residues.

This chain joins TRBV7-2 and TRBJ1-6; D remains ambiguous. This CDR3 comprises 15 residues. V lost 1 base and J 3 bases, leaving 7 bases between the germline ends. CDR1 is SGHTA, CDR2 FQGNSA, per germline. CDR3 amino acids: CASSLEPIYNSPLHF. The CDR3 DNA reads as TGTGCCAGCAGCTTAGAACCGATCTATAATTCACCCCTCCACTTT. Drawing the rest from reference TRBV7-2 and TRBJ1-6, the complete variable domain is GAGVSQSPSNKVTEKGKDVELRCDPISGHTALYWYRQSLGQGLEFLIYFQGNSAPDKSGLPSDRFSAERTGGSVSTLTIQRTQQEDSAVYLCASSLEPIYNSPLHFGNGTRLTVT.

The chain has TRBV10-1 and TRBJ1-5, with 9 bases matching TRBD1. Germline V CDR1 and CDR2: WNHNN, SYGVQD (reference sequence). The CDR3 sequence is 18 residues long. The ends lost 2 bases at V and 0 bases at J; junction bases unmatched: 8. The chain's CDR3 is CASSESGTGWNSNQPQHF. For the CDR3, the DNA is TGCGCCAGCAGTGAGAGTGGGACAGGGTGGAATAGCAATCAGCCCCAGCATTTT.

The chain combines TRBV4-3 with TRBJ2-3, with 8 nucleotides matching TRBD1. The CDR3 is 16 amino acids. Germline V gives CDR1 LGHNA, CDR2 YSLEER. Trimming took 1 base from V and 2 from J; bases not matched to a gene: 5. CDR3 amino acids: CASSQVGTGNTDTQYF. For the CDR3, the DNA is TGCGCCAGCAGCCAAGTGGGGACAGGAAACACAGATACGCAGTATTTT.

The rearrangement joins TRBV9 to TRBJ2-5; D remains unclear. The ends were cut back, 3 bases at V and 7 bases at J, with 10 bases in the middle. The CDR3 sequence is 12 residues long. Germline V lookup: CDR1 SGDLS, CDR2 YYNGEE. The CDR3 region is CASSGPLGTQYF. CDR3 nucleotides: TGTGCCAGCAGCGGACCCCTTGGGACCCAGTACTTC.

Here the CDR3 reads CASSLAPNGQGMGLFF. The CDR3 DNA reads as TGTGCCAGCAGCTTGGCCCCTAATGGACAGGGTATGGGACTGTTTTTT. This chain joins TRBV5-6 and TRBJ1-4, with 8 bases fitting TRBD1. The trim removed 0 bases at V and 13 bases at J, leaving 14 bases unmatched. Germline V gives CDR1 SGHDT, CDR2 YYEEEE. The CDR3 spans 16 residues.

The chain has TRBV7-2 and TRBJ1-5; D is ambiguous. The CDR3 has 13 residues. Germline values: CDR1 SGHTA, CDR2 FQGNSA. V was cut by 3 bases and J by 3 bases, with 6 bases left in between. The CDR3 spells CASSFVVNQPQHF. In DNA, the CDR3 is TGTGCCAGCAGCTTTGTTGTCAATCAGCCCCAGCATTTT.

The chain combines TRBV6-6 with TRBJ1-4; no firm D call. CDR1 and CDR2 (germline): MNHNY, SVGAGI (reference sequence). V was clipped by 0 bases and J by 5 bases, with 4 bases between them. The CDR3 is made up of 13 amino acids. CDR3 in amino acids: CASSYSLNEKLFF. The CDR3 coding sequence is TGTGCCAGCAGTTACTCCCTGAATGAAAAACTGTTTTTT.

The chain employs TRBV7-8 and TRBJ2-7; D not resolved. This CDR3 spans 15 amino acids. V was clipped by 1 base and J by 3 bases, with 13 bases between them. Looked up from germline, CDR1 is SGHVS and CDR2 is FQNEAQ. CDR3 bases: TGTGCCAGCAGCTTAGGGGTAAAGGTGGTCTACGAGCAGTACTTC. Translation gives CASSLGVKVVYEQYF.

The V and J genes are TRBV7-2 and TRBJ2-3, with a possible D match to TRBD1 (5 bases). The V gene's germline CDR1 is SGHTA and CDR2 FQGNSA. The CDR3 covers 14 residues. V was pared by 5 bases and J by 0 bases, with 9 bases between. Written as DNA, the CDR3 is TGTGCCAGCAGCAGGGGTGGGAGCACAGATACGCAGTATTTT. Residues: CASSRGGSTDTQYF. The full variable domain, completed using reference TRBV7-2 and TRBJ2-3, is GAGVSQSPSNKVTEKGKDVELRCDPISGHTALYWYRQSLGQGLEFLIYFQGNSAPDKSGLPSDRFSAERTGGSVSTLTIQRTQQEDSAVYLCASSRGGSTDTQYFGPGTRLTVL.

The V gene is TRBV28, the J gene TRBJ2-5; 11 bases map to TRBD2. Trimming took 2 bases from V and 5 from J; bases not matched to a gene: 7. CDR1 is MDHEN and CDR2 is SYDVKM in the germline V gene. CDR3 length equals 16 residues. CDR3 in amino acids: CASSLRSSGGRETQYF. The CDR3 DNA reads as TGTGCCAGCAGTTTACGGTCTAGCGGGGGGAGGGAGACCCAGTACTTC.

This clone has more than one count but fewer than ten. The chain employs TRBV6-5 and TRBJ1-6; D may be TRBD1 (6 bases). V was trimmed by 6 bases and J by 6 bases, leaving 12 bases between them. Germline V gene sequence: CDR1 MNHEY, CDR2 SVGAGI. The CDR3 sequence is 14 residues long. CDR3 residues: CASRTGTFNSPLHF. CDR3 coding DNA: TGTGCCAGCAGGACCGGGACATTTAATTCACCCCTCCACTTT.

The rearrangement uses TRBV10-3 and TRBJ1-5; the D gene is possibly TRBD1 (6 bases). This CDR3 is built from 14 residues. V lost 2 bases to trimming and J lost 2 bases, with 7 bases between them. Germline values: CDR1 ENHRY, CDR2 SYGVKD. DNA of the CDR3: TGTGCCATCAGTGAGGGGGGCGGCAATCAGCCCCAGCATTTT. Its translation is CAISEGGGNQPQHF.

The J gene is TRBJ2-3, the V gene TRBV4-1, with D possibly matching TRBD2 (6 bases). The length of the CDR3 is 15 residues. Trimming removed 3 bases from V and 2 bases from J, with 12 bases in between. CDR1 and CDR2 (germline): MGHRA, YSYEKL. The CDR3 DNA follows: TGCGCCAGCAGCCAGGCGGGGAGCGACACAGATACGCAGTATTTT. This encodes CASSQAGSDTDTQYF.

The chain is built from TRBV7-9 and TRBJ2-7, with TRBD1 identical over 7 bases. The CDR3 extends over 14 amino acids. V lost 7 bases to trimming and J lost 6 bases; unmatched junction nucleotides: 12. Germline values: CDR1 SEHNR, CDR2 FQNEAQ (reference sequence). CDR3 nucleotides: TGTGCCAGCACCCCTCCCCCCACAGGGGTCGAGCAGTACTTC. Its translation: CASTPPPTGVEQYF.

This chain joins TRBV2 and TRBJ2-3; D unclear. Germline V gene sequence: CDR1 SNHLY, CDR2 FYNNEI. With 2 bases removed from V and 0 bases from J, the gap between germline ends came to 6 bases. The CDR3 totals 14 residues. CDR3 coding DNA: TGTGCCAGCAGTGAATACAGTAGCACAGATACGCAGTATTTT. This encodes CASSEYSSTDTQYF.